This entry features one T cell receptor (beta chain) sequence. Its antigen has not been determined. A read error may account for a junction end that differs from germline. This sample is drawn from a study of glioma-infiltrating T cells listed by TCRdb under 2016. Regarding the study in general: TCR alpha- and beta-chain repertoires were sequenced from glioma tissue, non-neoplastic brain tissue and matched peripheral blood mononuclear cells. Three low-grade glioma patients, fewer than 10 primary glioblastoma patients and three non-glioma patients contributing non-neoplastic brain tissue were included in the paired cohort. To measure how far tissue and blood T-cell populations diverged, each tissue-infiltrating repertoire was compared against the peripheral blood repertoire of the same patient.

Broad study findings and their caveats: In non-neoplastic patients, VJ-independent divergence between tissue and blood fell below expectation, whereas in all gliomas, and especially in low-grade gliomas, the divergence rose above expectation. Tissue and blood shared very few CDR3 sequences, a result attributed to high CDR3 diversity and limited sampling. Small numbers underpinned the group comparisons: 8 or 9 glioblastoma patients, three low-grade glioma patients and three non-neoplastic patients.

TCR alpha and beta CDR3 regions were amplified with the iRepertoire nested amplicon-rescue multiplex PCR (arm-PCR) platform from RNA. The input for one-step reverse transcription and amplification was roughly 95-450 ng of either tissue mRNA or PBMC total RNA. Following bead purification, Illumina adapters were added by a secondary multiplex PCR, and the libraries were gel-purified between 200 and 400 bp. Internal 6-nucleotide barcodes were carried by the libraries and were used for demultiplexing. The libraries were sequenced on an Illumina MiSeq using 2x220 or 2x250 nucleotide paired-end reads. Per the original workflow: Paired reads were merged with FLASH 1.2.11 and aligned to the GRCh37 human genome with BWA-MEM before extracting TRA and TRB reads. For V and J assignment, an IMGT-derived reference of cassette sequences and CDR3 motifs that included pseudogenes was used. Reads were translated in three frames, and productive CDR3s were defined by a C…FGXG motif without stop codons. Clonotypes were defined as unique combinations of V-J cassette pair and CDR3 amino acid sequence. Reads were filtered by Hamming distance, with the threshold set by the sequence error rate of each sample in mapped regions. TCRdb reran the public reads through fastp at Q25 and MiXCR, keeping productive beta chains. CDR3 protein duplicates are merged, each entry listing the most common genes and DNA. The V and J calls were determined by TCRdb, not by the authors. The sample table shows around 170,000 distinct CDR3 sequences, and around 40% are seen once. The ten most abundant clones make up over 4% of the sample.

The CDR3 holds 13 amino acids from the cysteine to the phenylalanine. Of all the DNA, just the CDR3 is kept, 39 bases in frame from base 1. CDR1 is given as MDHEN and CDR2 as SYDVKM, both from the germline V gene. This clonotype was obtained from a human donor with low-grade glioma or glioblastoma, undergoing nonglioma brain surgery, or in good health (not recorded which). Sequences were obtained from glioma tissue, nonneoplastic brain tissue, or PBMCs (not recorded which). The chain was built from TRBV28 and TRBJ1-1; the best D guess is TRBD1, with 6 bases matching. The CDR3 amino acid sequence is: CASSPTGTPEVFF. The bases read TGTGCCAGCAGCCCAACAGGGACACCTGAAGTTTTCTTT.